This TCR beta chain was retrieved from a study of blood T cell repertoires in COVID-19 (dated by TCRdb to the early 2020s). Study-level background: Samples from collaborators originated in the United States, Italy and Spain and spanned both the acute and convalescent phases of COVID-19. The material from the prospective study consisted of cDNA or gDNA derived from T cells, B-cell-depleted T cells, or PBMCs. The dataset comprised deeply sampled blood TCRbeta repertoires from subjects exposed to, actively infected with, or recovered from COVID-19. The repertoires were released in a freely available public database intended as a resource for research on the immune response to SARS-CoV-2. Samples came from the ongoing ImmuneRACE study (first 160 participants) plus 1,254 subjects from 6 global collaborators. Sample metadata almost always included a de-identified subject ID, COVID-19 status, age in years and sex. Where available, HLA class I and class II types were obtained from metadata supplied by the sample provider rather than from assay-based typing. Overall study results and their limits: The quantity of clinical and demographic metadata differed by source and by participant and was supplied without curation.

At one collaborating source in Seattle, patients were enrolled during active infection and were followed longitudinally through the course of disease. Whole blood was collected in K2EDTA tubes by collaborating institutions according to the institutions' own protocols. For TCRbeta analysis, collaborator samples were shipped as frozen whole blood, as isolated PBMCs, or as DNA extracted from either sample type. Spanning cysteine to phenylalanine, the CDR3 consists of 13 amino acids. The CDR3 DNA has 39 bases and is translated from base 1. Looking up the germline V gene yields CDR1 MNHEY and CDR2 SVGAGI. V is clipped by 8 bases and J by 6 bases, and the sequence between their germline boundaries is 14 bases long. TCRbeta CDR3 regions were amplified from genomic DNA by means of the immunoSEQ Assay, a bias-controlled multiplex PCR. The published analysis was carried out like this. Nucleated cell counts per sample were estimated from amplification of reference gene primers within the assay. Sequence reads were collapsed and filtered to measure the absolute abundance of every unique TCRbeta CDR3 rearrangement. For each sample, productive Simpson clonality was calculated by taking the square root of Simpson's diversity index across productive rearrangements. Entries here come from immuneACCESS through TCRdb and include only in-frame sequences with V and J called. Some clones fail to appear in such tables; in the studies checked, an unresolved V gene covers under half of the shortfall, and the cause of the remainder is unknown. That table gives V, J and clone size, and the DNA gave D and trimming. In all, the sample holds 150,000 or so clones, and about 85% of those were seen once. 0.6% to 0.7% of the sample goes to the ten largest clones.

Concerning this clone itself: The clone's antigen remains unknown. It has no much larger one-base neighbor in the sample; base qualities were not kept.

This sequence uses TRBV6-5 and TRBJ1-5, and perhaps TRBD1 as D gene, on 5 matching bases. The origin of this receptor is a man in his sixties with COVID-19, enrolled during active disease. What was sequenced was peripheral blood. The DNA sequence reads TGTGCCAGCGGTATGGGGACTAGTCAGCCCCAGCATTTT. The resulting protein is CASGMGTSQPQHF.